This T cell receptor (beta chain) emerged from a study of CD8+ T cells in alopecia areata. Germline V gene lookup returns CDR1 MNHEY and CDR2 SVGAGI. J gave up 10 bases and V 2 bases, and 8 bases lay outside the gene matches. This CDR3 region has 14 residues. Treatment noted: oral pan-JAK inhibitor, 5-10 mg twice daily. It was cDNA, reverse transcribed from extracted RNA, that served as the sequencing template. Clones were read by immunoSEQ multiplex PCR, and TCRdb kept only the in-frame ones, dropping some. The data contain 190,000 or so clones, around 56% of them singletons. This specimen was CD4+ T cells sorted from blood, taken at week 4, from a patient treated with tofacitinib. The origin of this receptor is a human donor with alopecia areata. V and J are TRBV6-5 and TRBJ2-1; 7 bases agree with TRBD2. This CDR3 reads CASSYGASGLEQFF. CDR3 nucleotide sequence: TGTGCCAGCAGTTACGGGGCTAGCGGCCTGGAGCAGTTCTTC.